A selection of T cell receptor beta chains follows, all from one sample in a study of human T cells and chemical hapten exposure. TCRdb re-derived calls from the RACE reads in MiXCR, one entry per CDR3 protein. Of about 80,000 distinct CDR3 sequences detected, 10% appear once; the ten largest clones hold 2.5%. The material sequenced was whole blood, taken in connection with sensitization to the hapten diphenylcyclopropenone (DPC). The receptor source for this set is a woman between 25 and 40 years old with alopecia areata. Some clones in this sample may be carry-over from other donors' samples. Both conserved end residues are part of each CDR3. Fields, in order: CDR3 length, V gene, D gene, CDR3 protein. D genes are given only for firm matches.

13	TRBV12-3/TRBV12-4	TRBD1	CASSWGQTYEQYF
13	TRBV29-1	NA	CSGTTPQTGELFF
15	TRBV7-9	NA	CASSSTPISADTQYF
14	TRBV12-3/TRBV12-4	NA	CASSLAGGANVLTF
14	TRBV3-1	NA	CASSQDHGTYEQYF
11	TRBV12-3/TRBV12-4	NA	CASRGPGRAFF
15	TRBV18	TRBD1	CASSPPGQPQETQYF
14	TRBV10-3	TRBD1	CASAGTGGWETQYF
19	TRBV5-3	TRBD1	CARSLQITRQGGRWTEAFF
14	TRBV19	TRBD2	CASSDQRELGELFF
15	TRBV28	NA	CASSLWGAPNYGYTF